Included here is one TCR beta chain sequence, with context. Looked up from germline, CDR1 is SNHLY and CDR2 is FYNNEI. The CDR3 loop spans 15 amino acids. Trimming shortened V by 1 base and J by 4 bases, and 12 bases separated the two germline ends. The data belong to a study of CD8+ T cells in alopecia areata. Isolated RNA was reverse transcribed into cDNA used as the sequencing template. Measured with immunoSEQ multiplex PCR; TCRdb has only the in-frame clones, and not every one. The table records approximately 180,000 clones, about 67% of them present only once. The chain couples TRBV2 to TRBJ2-3; D remains unclear. The source material was CD8+ T cells sorted from blood, sampled at week 0. This receptor was taken from a human donor with alopecia areata. CDR3 sequence reads: CASSEEETLADTQYF. CDR3 nucleotides: TGTGCCAGCAGTGAAGAGGAGACCCTAGCAGATACGCAGTATTTT.